The present T cell receptor beta chain was sequenced within a study of early T cells in non-severe SARS-CoV-2 infection. Study at large: Sequenced material consisted of bulk RNA (from unsorted whole blood), and chains were unpaired.

This CDR3 comprises 11 residues. From germline, CDR1 is DFQATT and CDR2 SNEGSKA (reference sequence). V lost 5 bases and J 7 bases, leaving 11 bases between the germline ends. Researchers tagged individual cDNA molecules with unique molecular identifiers. TCRdb reprocessed the 5' RACE reads with MiXCR, giving one entry per CDR3 protein. The profile shows around 80,000 distinct CDR3 sequences, roughly 15% of them singletons. Study-level results: Matching against VDJdb likely underestimated virus-specific expansions, favoring anti-spike CD8.

This clonotype was counted at least ten times. Its antigen is undetermined. The gene calls are TRBV20-1 and TRBJ2-5; D gene uncertain. This clonotype originated in an adult who was a healthcare worker with PCR-confirmed SARS-CoV-2 infection or an uninfected control (not recorded which). The specimen was whole blood. The CDR3 sequence: CSAPTRGTQYF. The CDR3 DNA sequence: TGCAGTGCTCCGACACGCGGGACCCAGTACTTC.